The 18 T cell receptor beta chains in this list originate from one sample, sequenced in a study of cytomegalovirus exposure and HLA in healthy donors (dated 2017 in TCRdb). The library was built by means of the immunoSEQ multiplex PCR assay. A mixture of 60 forward primers for TCR Vbeta segments and 13 reverse primers for TCR Jbeta segments was used in the multiplex PCR. In TCRdb, the immuneACCESS table is reduced to in-frame sequences with V and J assigned. These tables do not hold every clone; where another copy was compared, an unresolved V gene accounts for under half, and the others remain unexplained. The sample has under 150,000 clones on record, approximately 80% of them singletons. About 5% of the sample is held by the ten biggest clonotypes. Sample: PBMCs. These TCRs come from a woman aged 25 to 39 in good health and CMV-seropositive.

In its sample, this clone was seen once. This chain uses TRBV4-1 with TRBJ1-6; D possibly corresponds to TRBD1 (5 bases). V was clipped by 0 bases and J by 14 bases, with 23 bases between them. The CDR3 spans 17 residues. CDR1 is MGHRA and CDR2 is YSYEKL in the germline V gene. CDR3 sequence reads: CASSQDSGHTRRSTLHF. The CDR3 nucleotides are TGCGCCAGCAGCCAAGATAGCGGACACACGAGGAGAAGTACCCTCCACTTT.

The genes are TRBV30 and TRBJ2-1; TRBD2 agrees at 9 bases. J lost 6 bases, V lost 0 bases, and 6 bases had no gene match. Germline CDR1 is GTSNPN and CDR2 is SVGIG (reference sequence). The CDR3 spans 15 residues. The DNA for the CDR3 is TGTGCCTGGAGTGTACGGACTAGCGTCACCAATGAGCAGTTCTTC. The encoded protein is CAWSVRTSVTNEQFF.

The chain links TRBV6-1 to TRBJ1-2; 10 bases match TRBD1. The junction had 3 bases not matched to a gene; V was cut back by 6 bases and J by 2 bases. The CDR3 extends over 14 amino acids. CDR1 is MNHNS and CDR2 is SASEGT in the germline V gene. In DNA form, the CDR3 reads TGTGCCAGCAGAGGACAGGGGGGGAACTATGGCTACACCTTC. Its translation is CASRGQGGNYGYTF.

The chain carries TRBV29-1 and TRBJ1-3; D perhaps matches TRBD1 (5 bases). This CDR3 contains 13 residues. Germline V gene sequence: CDR1 SQVTM, CDR2 ANQGSEA. The V end was cut by 5 bases, the J end by 4 bases, with 12 bases between. The CDR3: CSVSGERGNTIYF. The CDR3, as DNA: TGCAGCGTTTCGGGGGAACGAGGAAACACCATATATTTT.

The V and J genes are TRBV18 and TRBJ1-5; weak D call: TRBD1 (6 bases). V lost 6 bases and J 2 bases, leaving 11 bases between the germline ends. The V gene's germline CDR1 is KGHSH and CDR2 LQKENI. This CDR3 comprises 14 residues. This CDR3 reads CASSQQGGNQPQHF. DNA for the CDR3: TGTGCCAGCTCGCAACAGGGAGGCAATCAGCCCCAGCATTTT.

This clone was recorded only once. The chain recombines TRBV6-1 with TRBJ1-2, with D possibly being TRBD1 (5 bases). The CDR3 totals 13 residues. CDR1 and CDR2 (germline): MNHNS, SASEGT. V was clipped by 1 base and J by 2 bases, with 5 bases between them. CDR3 amino acids: CASSEGQNYGYTF. The CDR3 region has the DNA TGTGCCAGCAGTGAAGGACAGAACTATGGCTACACCTTC.

The V and J genes are TRBV7-6 and TRBJ1-1, with unresolved D. Germline CDR1 reads SGHVS; CDR2 reads FNYEAQ. The CDR3 has 12 residues. Between the trimmed V and J ends, which lost 4 bases and 6 bases, there was a span of 9 bases. The CDR3 nucleotides read TGTGCCAGCAGCTGGAAGGGAGCTGAAGCTTTCTTT. Translated, it gives CASSWKGAEAFF.

This chain links TRBV6-5 with TRBJ1-1, with D possibly being TRBD1 (5 bases). The V end was cut by 2 bases, the J end by 8 bases, with 6 bases between. The CDR3 length is 11 residues. The germline gives CDR1 MNHEY, CDR2 SVGAGI. The CDR3 region is CASSYRQEAFF. CDR3 DNA sequence: TGTGCCAGCAGTTACCGACAGGAAGCTTTCTTT.

This clone was seen a handful of times. The CDR3 region has the DNA TGTGCCAGCAGTGACAGTAGCTCTGGAAACACCATATATTTT. Its protein is CASSDSSSGNTIYF. The chain links TRBV21-1 to TRBJ1-3; TRBD1, the D gene given by the table, was not confirmed from the DNA. TRBV21-1 is flagged as a pseudogene. CDR3 length equals 14 residues.

The rearrangement links TRBV2 to TRBJ1-5; the D is unclear. The germline V gene encodes CDR1 SNHLY and CDR2 FYNNEI. V shed 5 bases and J shed 6 bases, with 11 bases lying between them. The CDR3 totals 13 residues. The CDR3 spells CASSNPGIQPQHF. CDR3 sequence (DNA): TGTGCCAGCAGTAACCCGGGTATTCAGCCCCAGCATTTT.

The chain combines TRBV4-1 with TRBJ2-7; D perhaps matches TRBD2 (5 bases). The germline gives CDR1 MGHRA, CDR2 YSYEKL. With 6 bases removed from V and 3 bases from J, the gap between germline ends came to 15 bases. This CDR3 is built from 14 residues. The CDR3 loop is CASSKGGLHYEQYF. The CDR3 DNA sequence: TGCGCCAGCAGTAAGGGTGGACTTCACTACGAGCAGTACTTC.

V is TRBV28 and J is TRBJ1-6, with 9 bases lining up with TRBD1. Germline CDR1 MDHEN, CDR2 SYDVKM. Trimming removed 8 bases from V and 7 bases from J; junction bases left unmatched: 6. The CDR3 consists of 14 residues. The CDR3 DNA reads as TGTGCCAGCTCAAAGGGACAGGGCAATTCACCCCTCCACTTT. This encodes CASSKGQGNSPLHF. Full variable domain (missing parts from reference TRBV28 and TRBJ1-6): DVKVTQSSRYLVKRTGEKVFLECVQDMDHENMFWYRQDPGLGLRLIYFSYDVKMKEKGDIPEGYSVSREKKERFSLILESASTNQTSMYLCASSKGQGNSPLHFGNGTRLTVT.

This clone was observed once. The chain uses TRBV19 and TRBJ2-5, with 9 bases aligning to TRBD1. Judging by the DNA end, TRBJ2-7 fits better; the J call may be wrong. Per the germline V gene, CDR1 is LNHDA and CDR2 is SQIVND (reference sequence). This CDR3 contains 13 residues. The CDR3 loop is CAIGGQGHGEQYF. The CDR3 nucleotides are TGTGCCATAGGAGGACAGGGGCATGGCGAGCAGTACTTC.

V gene TRBV30 combines with J gene TRBJ1-1, with D unresolved. The CDR3 is made up of 12 amino acids. Germline V gives CDR1 GTSNPN, CDR2 SVGIG (reference sequence). V lost 4 bases to trimming and J lost 0 bases, with 6 bases between them. In DNA, the CDR3 is TGTGCCTGGAAATACATGAACACTGAAGCTTTCTTT. Its protein is CAWKYMNTEAFF.

The V call is TRBV25-1, the J call TRBJ2-4; 8 positions agree with TRBD1. The CDR3 extends over 16 amino acids. Looked up from germline, CDR1 is MGHDK and CDR2 is SYGVNS. V dropped 2 bases and J dropped 3; count of bases not matched to a gene: 6. CDR3 sequence: CASSEPPGTGKNIQYF. Here the CDR3 DNA reads TGTGCCAGCAGTGAACCTCCGGGGACAGGCAAAAACATTCAGTACTTC.

This chain uses TRBV28 with TRBJ2-1, with D possibly matching TRBD2 (6 bases). V lost 5 bases, J lost 2 bases, and 16 bases lay in between. The CDR3 spans 16 residues. CDR1 is MDHEN and CDR2 is SYDVKM in the germline V gene. The CDR3 sequence is CASSNRGGIPYNEQFF. The CDR3 coding sequence is TGTGCCAGCAGTAACCGCGGAGGGATCCCCTACAATGAGCAGTTCTTC.

Only a few counts were recorded for this clone. This chain uses TRBV7-9 with TRBJ1-2, with 7 bases fitting TRBD1. Trimming took 0 bases from V and 8 from J; bases not matched to a gene: 12. Germline V lookup: CDR1 SEHNR, CDR2 FQNEAQ (reference sequence). This CDR3 is built from 16 residues. CDR3: CASSLAGRQGTSGYTF. The DNA for the CDR3 is TGTGCCAGCAGCTTAGCCGGTAGACAGGGAACTTCGGGCTACACCTTC. The full variable domain, its missing parts supplied by reference TRBV7-9 and TRBJ1-2, is DTGVSQNPRHKITKRGQNVTFRCDPISEHNRLYWYRQTLGQGPEFLTYFQNEAQLEKSRLLSDRFSAERPKGSFSTLEIQRTEQGDSAMYLCASSLAGRQGTSGYTFGSGTRLTVV.

The rearrangement joins TRBV7-3 to TRBJ1-1; tentatively, D is TRBD1 (6 bases). Germline CDR1 SGHTA, CDR2 FQGTGA. Trimming pared 4 bases from V and 4 bases from J, leaving 10 bases between. The CDR3 contains 13 residues. CDR3: CASSSRGGTEAFF. The CDR3 DNA reads as TGTGCCAGCAGCTCCAGGGGTGGCACTGAAGCTTTCTTT.